What follows is one T cell receptor beta chain and its context. Its matching antigen is unknown. The data are from a study of shared clonotypes between healthy human individuals. Study conclusions and caveats: Researchers sampled only blood; tissue repertoires likely differ. Clonotype sharing among donors was thought likely to change with sequencing depth.

CD45RA-negative memory and CD45RA+ naive subsets were split from the CD4+ cells. Germline CDR1 SGHTA, CDR2 FQGTGA. V dropped 2 bases and J dropped 2 bases, with 10 bases sitting between them. The CDR3 length is 15 residues. Evenly divided among several immunoSEQ plates was the genomic DNA of each subset. Only in-frame clones appear in the TCRdb table, and some are missing; sequencing was by immunoSEQ multiplex PCR. The sample holds 400,000 to 600,000 clones, about 96% seen once. The rearrangement joins TRBV7-3 to TRBJ2-1, with D perhaps being TRBD1 or TRBD2 (5 bases each). Material: naive CD4+ T cells sorted from blood. Documented subset: CD45RA+ positively selected. The clonotype was recovered from a woman aged 25 to 39 in good health. CDR3 DNA: TGTGCCAGCAGCTTACAGGGAGCCGCCTACAATGAGCAGTTCTTC. Translation: CASSLQGAAYNEQFF.